These 21 T cell receptor beta chains were all obtained from the same sample, sequenced in a study of blood T cell repertoires in COVID-19. Assay used: immunoSEQ multiplex PCR; TCRdb lists only in-frame clones, some missing. This repertoire shows around 290,000 clones, approximately 90% found once; its top ten account for around 2.2%. The sequencing sample was made of peripheral blood. Receptor source: a woman in her twenties or thirties with COVID-19, enrolled during active disease.

The gene calls are TRBV30 and TRBJ1-1, with D tentatively TRBD1 (5 bases). Germline V gives CDR1 GTSNPN, CDR2 SVGIG (reference sequence). The CDR3 is made up of 13 amino acids. V lost 5 bases and J 11 bases, leaving 21 bases between the germline ends. DNA for the CDR3: TGTGCCTGGTATCAAAAAGGGGCGAGCGAGGCTTTCTTT. Its translation is CAWYQKGASEAFF.

This clone has just a few counts. The V and J genes are TRBV10-3 and TRBJ1-2; D perhaps matches TRBD1 (5 bases). In germline, CDR1 is ENHRY, CDR2 SYGVKD. V lost 4 bases and J 4 bases, leaving 13 bases between the germline ends. This CDR3 has 14 residues. The CDR3 DNA follows: TGTGCCATCAGTGCCGCGGGGGTGGCCTATGGCTACACCTTC. Translation: CAISAAGVAYGYTF.

This clone was counted between two and nine times. An end of the junction does not agree with germline; a read error may underlie this. The chain joins TRBV14 to TRBJ1-2; possibly TRBD1 for D (6 bases). Germline V gene data show CDR1 as SGHDN and CDR2 as FVKESK. This CDR3 spans 14 amino acids. Here the CDR3 reads CASSQDIRGAQTNF. In DNA, the CDR3 is TGTGCCAGCAGCCAAGATATTCGGGGGGCGCAGACCAACTTC.

V and J are TRBV10-1 and TRBJ2-3; 8 nucleotides line up with TRBD1. The V gene's germline CDR1 is WNHNN and CDR2 SYGVQD (reference sequence). V was clipped by 2 bases and J by 0 bases; unmatched bases: 22. CDR3 length: 22 residues. For the CDR3, the DNA is TGCGCCAGCAGTGAGCCGTCGGGGCTCCCCCTCCGAACAGGGGGGAGCACAGATACGCAGTATTTT. Its translation is CASSEPSGLPLRTGGSTDTQYF.

This chain connects TRBV2 to TRBJ1-6; 10 bases match TRBD1. The CDR3 spans 16 residues. From germline, CDR1 is SNHLY and CDR2 FYNNEI. The J segment lost 7 bases and the V segment lost 7 bases, leaving 10 bases of the junction unmatched. The CDR3 DNA follows: TGTGCCAGCAACGCCGGGACAGGGGTTGGAAATTCACCCCTCCACTTT. Translation: CASNAGTGVGNSPLHF.

The rearrangement links TRBV4-1 to TRBJ1-6; 7 bases match TRBD1. This CDR3 comprises 17 residues. Germline CDR1 is MGHRA and CDR2 is YSYEKL. V trimming: 0 bases; J trimming: 8 bases; junction bases outside the gene matches: 10. Here the CDR3 DNA reads TGCGCCAGCAGCCAAGAGAGCAGGGGGTTATTTTATTCACCCCTCCACTTT. This translates into CASSQESRGLFYSPLHF.

The chain recombines TRBV2 with TRBJ2-7; a weak D match, TRBD1 (6 bases). The CDR3 length is 12 residues. The V end was cut by 6 bases, the J end by 2 bases, with 8 bases between. Germline CDR1 is SNHLY and CDR2 is FYNNEI. The CDR3 sequence: CASRGQTYEQYF. Written as DNA, the CDR3 is TGTGCCAGCAGGGGACAAACCTACGAGCAGTACTTC.

The chain links TRBV30 to TRBJ1-1; possibly TRBD1 for D (6 bases). This CDR3 region has 11 residues. V shed 3 bases and J shed 7 bases, with 9 bases lying between them. Germline loops: CDR1 GTSNPN, CDR2 SVGIG (reference sequence). This CDR3 reads CAWSLQGEAFF. CDR3 bases: TGTGCCTGGAGCCTACAGGGTGAAGCTTTCTTT.

This chain uses TRBV2 with TRBJ2-5; 12 bases are shared with TRBD2. V shed 5 bases and J 5 bases; nucleotides not matched to a gene: 9. Germline V gives CDR1 SNHLY, CDR2 FYNNEI. The CDR3 length is 16 residues. CDR3 bases: TGTGCCAGCAGTTTCCTAGCGGGAGGGCCTGAGGAGACCCAGTACTTC. Its protein product is CASSFLAGGPEETQYF.

The chain is built from TRBV2 and TRBJ2-3, with D possibly TRBD2 on 5 matching bases. Trimming removed 2 bases at V and 0 bases at J, with 9 bases between. From germline, CDR1 is SNHLY and CDR2 FYNNEI. This CDR3 is built from 15 residues. The chain's CDR3 is CASSEKRRSTDTQYF. In DNA form, the CDR3 reads TGTGCCAGCAGTGAAAAGCGGAGAAGCACAGATACGCAGTATTTT.

This clone has only one observation. The chain couples TRBV9 to TRBJ2-1; no clear D gene. The germline V gene has CDR1 SGDLS and CDR2 YYNGEE. The V and J ends lost 4 bases and 4 bases respectively, with 3 bases between them. CDR3 length: 11 residues. The CDR3 loop is CASSPYNEQFF. DNA of the CDR3: TGTGCCAGCAGCCCTTACAATGAGCAGTTCTTC. The full variable domain, rest sourced from reference TRBV9 and TRBJ2-1, is DSGVTQTPKHLITATGQRVTLRCSPRSGDLSVYWYQQSLDQGLQFLIQYYNGEERAKGNILERFSAQQFPDLHSELNLSSLELGDSALYFCASSPYNEQFFGPGTRLTVL.

This CDR3 reads CASSEVGLEADTQYF. CDR3 nucleotides: TGCGCCAGCAGTGAGGTGGGACTAGAGGCAGATACGCAGTATTTT. The chain is built from TRBV10-1 and TRBJ2-3; 8 bases map to TRBD2. The CDR3 spans 15 residues. CDR1 is WNHNN, CDR2 SYGVQD, per germline (reference sequence). Trimming cost V 2 bases and J 4 bases; bases outside gene matches: 5.

The J gene is TRBJ2-3, the V gene TRBV11-2; perhaps TRBD1 as D (5 bases). This CDR3 comprises 15 residues. V was pared by 3 bases and J by 3 bases, with 13 bases between. Germline CDR1 is SGHAT and CDR2 is FQNNGV. The DNA of the CDR3 is TGTGCCAGCAGCTTCCAGGGTTTTGGGACAGATACGCAGTATTTT. This gives the protein CASSFQGFGTDTQYF.

The V gene is TRBV29-1, the J gene TRBJ1-2; 9 nucleotides align to TRBD1. The germline CDR1 and CDR2 sequences are SQVTM and ANQGSEA. The CDR3 consists of 12 residues. The ends lost 5 bases at V and 6 bases at J; junction bases unmatched: 4. The CDR3 protein is CSVPTGGNGYTF. CDR3 coding DNA: TGCAGCGTTCCGACAGGGGGAAATGGCTACACCTTC.

The chain links TRBV28 to TRBJ1-5; 7 bases match TRBD1. This CDR3 spans 14 amino acids. Trimming cost V 6 bases and J 7 bases; bases outside gene matches: 9. The germline V gene has CDR1 MDHEN and CDR2 SYDVKM. The CDR3 DNA sequence: TGTGCCAGCAGCCCCTCAGGGGGGACCCAGCCCCAGCATTTT. Amino acids: CASSPSGGTQPQHF. Looking up the rest from reference TRBV28 and TRBJ1-5 gives the full variable domain: DVKVTQSSRYLVKRTGEKVFLECVQDMDHENMFWYRQDPGLGLRLIYFSYDVKMKEKGDIPEGYSVSREKKERFSLILESASTNQTSMYLCASSPSGGTQPQHFGDGTRLSIL.

This sequence joins TRBV6-1 and TRBJ2-1; D possibly corresponds to TRBD1 (6 bases). Germline CDR1 reads MNHNS; CDR2 reads SASEGT. V lost 0 bases to trimming and J lost 7 bases, with 22 bases between them. The CDR3 runs 18 residues. CDR3 sequence (DNA): TGTGCCAGCAGTGAAGCGGTGGTTGTGGCAGGGGCTAAGAATGAGCAGTTCTTC. Residues: CASSEAVVVAGAKNEQFF.

V and J are TRBV11-3 and TRBJ2-2; possibly TRBD2 for D (6 bases). Germline V gives CDR1 SGHNT, CDR2 YENEEA. Trimming shortened V by 2 bases and J by 2 bases, and 15 bases separated the two germline ends. The CDR3 length is 17 residues. Written as DNA, the CDR3 is TGTGCCAGCAGCTTAAATGGCGCGGGAATCAACACCGGGGAGCTGTTTTTT. Its translation: CASSLNGAGINTGELFF.

This rearrangement joins TRBV29-1 to TRBJ1-1; 7 nucleotides match TRBD1. Trimming removed 5 bases from V and 6 bases from J; junction bases left unmatched: 6. The CDR3 runs 12 residues. Germline-derived CDR1 and CDR2 are SQVTM and ANQGSEA. For the CDR3, the DNA is TGCAGCGTTACGGGACAGTATTCTGAAGCTTTCTTT. Protein product: CSVTGQYSEAFF.

The chain employs TRBV11-2 and TRBJ2-7; 8 bases are a match to TRBD2. V gave up 5 bases and J gave up 6 bases; unmatched junction bases: 12. The CDR3 spans 15 residues. Germline V gene data show CDR1 as SGHAT and CDR2 as FQNNGV. CDR3 sequence reads: CASSRPGGLAGEQYF. The CDR3, as DNA: TGTGCCAGCAGCCGACCTGGAGGGCTAGCGGGCGAGCAGTACTTC. The full variable domain, completed using reference TRBV11-2 and TRBJ2-7, is EAGVAQSPRYKIIEKRQSVAFWCNPISGHATLYWYQQILGQGPKLLIQFQNNGVVDDSQLPKDRFSAERLKGVDSTLKIQPAKLEDSAVYLCASSRPGGLAGEQYFGPGTRLTVT.

The V call is TRBV5-4, the J call TRBJ1-1; no clear D. The CDR3 spans 12 residues. V shed 3 bases and J shed 1 base, with 4 bases lying between them. The germline CDR1 and CDR2 sequences are SGHNT and YYREEE (reference sequence). CDR3 protein: CASSSKNTEAFF. As DNA, the CDR3 is TGTGCCAGCAGCTCCAAGAACACTGAAGCTTTCTTT. Together with reference TRBV5-4 and TRBJ1-1, the CDR3 gives the full variable domain: ETGVTQSPTHLIKTRGQQVTLRCSSQSGHNTVSWYQQALGQGPQFIFQYYREEENGRGNFPPRFSGLQFPNYSSELNVNALELDDSALYLCASSSKNTEAFFGQGTRLTVV.

The chain has TRBV3-1 (or the pseudogene TRBV3-2) and TRBJ1-2, with D perhaps TRBD1 (5 bases). This CDR3 comprises 15 residues. V lost 1 base and J 7 bases, leaving 16 bases between the germline ends. Germline CDR1 and CDR2: LGHDT and YNNKEL (reference sequence). CDR3 amino acids: CASSQGQTGLGGYTF. Written as DNA, the CDR3 is TGTGCCAGCAGCCAAGGCCAAACAGGTTTGGGTGGCTACACCTTC.